The 21 T cell receptor beta chains reported below all come from one sample, sequenced in a study of neoadjuvant anti-PD-1 for oral cavity cancer. TCRdb keeps only in-frame clones here, not all; method: immunoSEQ multiplex PCR. The table records approximately 11,000 clones, around 50% of them present only once. The sample consisted of tumor tissue, taken before nivolumab (anti-PD-1) treatment. These receptors were taken from a person aged 35 to 85 with oral cavity squamous cell carcinoma.

This clone has a handful of counts. Other nucleotide sequences from this sample produce the same CDR3. For the CDR3, the DNA is TGCGCCAGCAGCTTGGGCCAGAACACCGGGGAGCTGTTTTTT. Its protein product is CASSLGQNTGELFF. The chain joins TRBV5-1 to TRBJ2-2; D unresolved. Germline lookup yields CDR1 SGHRS and CDR2 YFSETQ. Trimming removed 0 bases from V and 1 base from J, with 4 bases in between. This CDR3 spans 14 amino acids.

V and J are TRBV7-2 and TRBJ2-5; D might be TRBD1 (5 bases). The CDR3 sequence is 16 residues long. Trimming cost V 4 bases and J 0 bases, with 15 bases left between them. Germline lookup yields CDR1 SGHTA and CDR2 FQGNSA. The CDR3 nucleotides read TGTGCCAGCAGCTCCGTCGGGCAGGGTGACCAAGAGACCCAGTACTTC. Amino acid sequence: CASSSVGQGDQETQYF.

V usage is TRBV6-6 and J usage is TRBJ1-2, with 7 bases aligning to TRBD1. V shed 2 bases, J shed 4 bases, and the junction held 1 base outside the gene matches. Germline-derived CDR1 and CDR2 are MNHNY and SVGAGI (reference sequence). There are 13 residues in the CDR3. CDR3 in amino acids: CASSYRQGYGYTF. The DNA of the CDR3 is TGTGCCAGCAGTTACAGACAGGGCTATGGCTACACCTTC.

This clone was counted only a few times. The chain couples TRBV19 to TRBJ2-1; D uncertain. Trimming cost V 4 bases and J 3 bases, with 10 bases left between them. The V gene's germline CDR1 is LNHDA and CDR2 SQIVND (reference sequence). The CDR3 has 14 amino acids. CDR3 region: CASSKGQDYNEQFF. The CDR3 DNA reads as TGTGCCAGTAGTAAAGGCCAGGACTACAATGAGCAGTTCTTC.

A single count supports this clone. This chain links TRBV6-1 with TRBJ2-3; 10 positions agree with TRBD2. Trimming at V came to 0 bases and at J to 4 bases, leaving 1 base not matched to a gene. Germline values: CDR1 MNHNS, CDR2 SASEGT. The CDR3 has 15 residues. The CDR3: CASSEASGGPDTQYF. In DNA, the CDR3 is TGTGCCAGCAGTGAAGCTAGCGGGGGGCCAGATACGCAGTATTTT.

This rearrangement joins TRBV7-2 to TRBJ1-2; D call uncertain. V lost 0 bases and J lost 8, with 13 bases in between. This CDR3 is built from 14 residues. Germline lookup yields CDR1 SGHTA and CDR2 FQGNSA. CDR3 residues: CASSLAARYGGYTF. The DNA for the CDR3 is TGTGCCAGCAGCTTAGCCGCCAGGTACGGCGGCTACACCTTC. Full variable domain (rest looked up from reference TRBV7-2 and TRBJ1-2): GAGVSQSPSNKVTEKGKDVELRCDPISGHTALYWYRQSLGQGLEFLIYFQGNSAPDKSGLPSDRFSAERTGGSVSTLTIQRTQQEDSAVYLCASSLAARYGGYTFGSGTRLTVV.

The table lists this clone with a few counts. The chain couples TRBV27 to TRBJ2-5, with D perhaps given as TRBD1 or TRBD2 (5 bases each). The germline CDR1 and CDR2 sequences are MNHEY and SMNVEV (reference sequence). The V end lost 2 bases, the J end lost 1 base, and 14 bases lay between the germline ends. This CDR3 comprises 16 residues. The chain's CDR3 is CASSLRLGAGQETQYF. For the CDR3, the DNA is TGTGCCAGCAGTTTACGGCTAGGGGCGGGCCAAGAGACCCAGTACTTC.

This chain joins TRBV28 and TRBJ1-1; tentatively, D is TRBD1 (5 bases). Trimming pared 5 bases from V and 1 base from J, leaving 8 bases between. The CDR3 length is 13 residues. Looked up from germline, CDR1 is MDHEN and CDR2 is SYDVKM. CDR3 residues: CASSPGSNTEAFF. CDR3 nucleotide sequence: TGTGCCAGCAGTCCAGGGTCGAACACTGAAGCTTTCTTT.

This chain uses TRBV6-1 with TRBJ1-6, with D hard to call. The V and J ends lost 3 bases and 1 base respectively, with 7 bases between them. Germline CDR1 and CDR2: MNHNS and SASEGT. The CDR3 consists of 15 residues. CDR3 amino acids: CASSDLGSYNSPLHF. In nucleotides, the CDR3 is TGTGCCAGCAGTGACCTTGGGTCCTATAATTCACCCCTCCACTTT.

V usage is TRBV9 and J usage is TRBJ1-3; TRBD1 matches 7 bases. This CDR3 region has 16 residues. V lost 4 bases to trimming and J lost 0 bases; unmatched junction nucleotides: 7. CDR1 SGDLS and CDR2 YYNGEE come from the germline V gene. CDR3 sequence (DNA): TGTGCCAGCAGCATAGGTGACAGGGTCTCTGGAAACACCATATATTTT. It encodes CASSIGDRVSGNTIYF.

The chain links TRBV11-2 to TRBJ1-2, with 8 bases fitting TRBD1. Germline CDR1 SGHAT, CDR2 FQNNGV. This CDR3 is 14 amino acids long. With V trimmed by 0 bases and J by 7 bases, 4 bases remained unmatched. CDR3 DNA: TGTGCCAGCAGCTTAGAGTTTCAGGGGGCTGGCTACACCTTC. Translated, it gives CASSLEFQGAGYTF.

This clone was observed a few times. The rearrangement uses TRBV29-1 and TRBJ2-2, with 8 bases aligning to TRBD1. With V trimmed by 6 bases and J by 6 bases, 6 bases remained unmatched. Germline V gene sequence: CDR1 SQVTM, CDR2 ANQGSEA. The CDR3 runs 13 residues. CDR3: CSVRLQGAGELFF. CDR3 DNA: TGCAGCGTCCGATTACAGGGGGCCGGGGAGCTGTTTTTT.

In this sample, this clone turned up a few times. The chain combines TRBV7-4 with TRBJ1-2, with no clear D. The germline V and J ends were trimmed by 4 bases and 0 bases, with 9 bases remaining between them. From germline, CDR1 is SGHVT and CDR2 SQSDAQ. The length of the CDR3 is 14 residues. The CDR3 loop reads CASSSRQANYGYTF. As DNA, the CDR3 is TGTGCCAGCAGCTCAAGACAAGCTAACTATGGCTACACCTTC.

This chain connects TRBV5-5 to TRBJ2-1, with TRBD1 matching over 9 bases. CDR3 length equals 17 residues. The V gene's germline CDR1 is SGHKS and CDR2 YYEKEE (reference sequence). V shed 2 bases and J 2 bases; nucleotides not matched to a gene: 8. The CDR3 DNA reads TGTGCCAGCAGCTTCCCGGGGGACAGGGTAACCTACAATGAGCAGTTCTTC. This gives the protein CASSFPGDRVTYNEQFF.

This clone was observed a handful of times. The rearrangement joins TRBV6-6 to TRBJ1-2, with D perhaps matching TRBD1 (5 bases). Trimming left V 6 bases short and J 0 bases short, with 11 bases between. Looked up from germline, CDR1 is MNHNY and CDR2 is SVGAGI (reference sequence). CDR3 length equals 14 residues. The CDR3 reads CASSRDGSNYGYTF. CDR3 nucleotides: TGTGCCAGCAGCCGGGACGGTTCTAACTATGGCTACACCTTC.

Points on this clone: Other DNA sequences in the same sample also yield this CDR3. The genes are TRBV5-4 and TRBJ2-1, with D unresolved. Trimming removed 0 bases from V and 5 bases from J, with 6 bases in between. The CDR3 has 13 residues. The V gene's germline CDR1 is SGHNT and CDR2 YYREEE (reference sequence). The DNA for the CDR3 is TGTGCCAGCAGCTTGGGCGAGAACAATGAGCAGTTCTTC. Encoded protein: CASSLGENNEQFF.

This clone was counted between two and nine times. The V call is TRBV11-2, the J call TRBJ2-3, with unresolved D. V shed 0 bases and J shed 7 bases, with 11 bases lying between them. The CDR3 contains 14 residues. Germline V lookup: CDR1 SGHAT, CDR2 FQNNGV. The CDR3 DNA follows: TGTGCCAGCAGCTTAGAACCCCAGGCTTATACGCAGTATTTT. Translated: CASSLEPQAYTQYF.

The genes are TRBV7-9 and TRBJ1-6, with a weak D call TRBD1 (5 bases). Germline CDR1 is SEHNR and CDR2 is FQNEAQ (reference sequence). The CDR3 contains 15 residues. V was pared by 6 bases and J by 6 bases, with 15 bases between. The CDR3 DNA follows: TGTGCCAGCAGTCGGCAAGGGGCCAGTAATTCACCCCTCCACTTT. Protein product: CASSRQGASNSPLHF.

The chain couples TRBV10-2 to TRBJ1-1; D gene unclear. There are 13 residues in the CDR3. V lost 5 bases, J lost 1 base, and 8 bases lay in between. The germline V gene encodes CDR1 WSHSY and CDR2 SAAADI. This CDR3 is CASSSLGNTEAFF. As DNA, the CDR3 is TGCGCCAGCAGTTCCTTGGGGAACACTGAAGCTTTCTTT.

In the case of this clone: The junction departs from germline at one end; a sequencing error may be responsible. The chain couples TRBV6-5 to TRBJ2-7, with D perhaps matching TRBD1 or TRBD2 (5 bases each). The CDR3 runs 11 residues. Germline V gene sequence: CDR1 MNHEY, CDR2 SVGAGI. The CDR3 DNA sequence: TGTGCCATCAGTGAGTCGGGGCCGCAGTACTTC. Its translation is CAISESGPQYF.

J is TRBJ1-1 and V is TRBV15, with TRBD1 as a possible D gene (5 bases). V was cut by 5 bases and J by 1 base, with 11 bases left in between. The CDR3 spans 14 residues. The V gene's germline CDR1 is LNHNV and CDR2 YYDKDF (reference sequence). This chain's CDR3 is CATSSHQGNTEAFF. Here the CDR3 DNA reads TGTGCCACCAGCTCGCATCAGGGGAACACTGAAGCTTTCTTT.